A selection of T cell receptor beta chains follows, all from one sample in a study of Ad26.COV2.S vaccination and SARS-CoV-2 variants. The method was immunoSEQ multiplex PCR; TCRdb's version includes in-frame clones alone and lacks a portion of them. This sample has 500,000 or so clones; roughly 89% occur once, and the top ten carry around 2.6%. The sample in question was peripheral blood, obtained in a trial of Ad26.COV2.S vaccine versus placebo. Receptors were obtained from a person aged 18-65 years who received the Ad26.COV2.S COVID-19 vaccine or a placebo. CDR3s include the opening cysteine and the closing phenylalanine or tryptophan. The D gene is left open where the match is weak. Clone size is given for some rows only: seen once, a few or many times, or a class if the clone is expanded.

clone_size: once
v_call: TRBV5-1
j_call: TRBJ1-1
d_call: -
cdr3_aa: CASSLGAANTEAFF
cdr3_nt: TGCGCCAGCAGCTTGGGGGCAGCGAACACTGAAGCTTTCTTT

clone_size: -
v_call: TRBV11-3
j_call: TRBJ2-7
d_call: -
cdr3_aa: CASSLGPWDEQYF
cdr3_nt: TGTGCCAGCAGCTTAGGGCCCTGGGACGAGCAGTACTTC

clone_size: -
v_call: TRBV24-1
j_call: TRBJ1-6
d_call: -
cdr3_aa: CATSGSQGWDSPLHF
cdr3_nt: TGTGCCACCAGTGGATCCCAGGGATGGGATTCACCCCTCCACTTT

clone_size: -
v_call: TRBV5-1
j_call: TRBJ2-2
d_call: TRBD2
cdr3_aa: CASSLGLAAGELFF
cdr3_nt: TGCGCCAGCAGTCTGGGACTAGCGGCCGGGGAGCTGTTTTTT

clone_size: -
v_call: TRBV4-3
j_call: TRBJ2-1
d_call: -
cdr3_aa: CASSQEWQTEGPNEQFF
cdr3_nt: TGCGCCAGCAGCCAAGAGTGGCAGACCGAAGGGCCGAATGAGCAGTTCTTC

clone_size: -
v_call: TRBV18
j_call: TRBJ2-6
d_call: -
cdr3_aa: CASSPLPISSGANVLTF
cdr3_nt: TGTGCCAGCTCACCTCTACCGATTTCTTCTGGGGCCAACGTCCTGACTTTC

clone_size: -
v_call: TRBV18
j_call: TRBJ1-5
d_call: -
cdr3_aa: CASSPRAGASNQPQHF
cdr3_nt: TGTGCCAGCTCACCACGAGCGGGGGCGAGCAATCAGCCCCAGCATTTT

clone_size: -
v_call: TRBV6-2/TRBV6-3
j_call: TRBJ2-2
d_call: -
cdr3_aa: CASSSKADTGELFF
cdr3_nt: TGTGCCAGCAGCTCCAAAGCAGACACCGGGGAGCTGTTTTTT

clone_size: -
v_call: TRBV4-1
j_call: TRBJ2-1
d_call: -
cdr3_aa: CASSLRFRDGYNEQFF
cdr3_nt: TGCGCCAGCAGCCTCAGGTTCCGGGACGGATACAATGAGCAGTTCTTC

clone_size: -
v_call: TRBV9
j_call: TRBJ1-2
d_call: -
cdr3_aa: CASSHLSDVQNYGYTF
cdr3_nt: TGTGCCAGCAGCCATCTAAGCGACGTCCAGAACTATGGCTACACCTTC

clone_size: -
v_call: TRBV7-3
j_call: TRBJ2-3
d_call: -
cdr3_aa: CASSQGADTQYF
cdr3_nt: TGTGCCAGCAGCCAAGGGGCAGATACGCAGTATTTT

clone_size: -
v_call: TRBV7-9
j_call: TRBJ1-2
d_call: TRBD1
cdr3_aa: CASSGWTGGSNYGYTF
cdr3_nt: TGTGCCAGCAGCGGTTGGACAGGGGGATCCAACTATGGCTACACCTTC

clone_size: -
v_call: TRBV4-1
j_call: TRBJ1-1
d_call: -
cdr3_aa: CASSQGVWAISMNTEAFF
cdr3_nt: TGCGCCAGCAGCCAAGGTGTCTGGGCGATTTCTATGAACACTGAAGCTTTCTTT

clone_size: once
v_call: TRBV7-6
j_call: TRBJ2-4
d_call: -
cdr3_aa: CASSKGGILAKNIQYF
cdr3_nt: TGTGCCAGCAGCAAAGGGGGGATTCTAGCCAAAAACATTCAGTACTTC

clone_size: -
v_call: TRBV6-1
j_call: TRBJ1-2
d_call: -
cdr3_aa: CASSELGGAGYGYTF
cdr3_nt: TGTGCCAGCAGTGAACTCGGGGGCGCAGGCTATGGCTACACCTTC

clone_size: -
v_call: TRBV25-1
j_call: TRBJ2-3
d_call: -
cdr3_aa: CASSEFIVGTEDTQYF
cdr3_nt: TGTGCCAGCAGTGAATTTATAGTAGGAACCGAAGATACGCAGTATTTT

clone_size: few
v_call: TRBV12-3/TRBV12-4
j_call: TRBJ2-5
d_call: -
cdr3_aa: CASSARVETQYF
cdr3_nt: TGTGCCAGCAGTGCGAGGGTGGAGACCCAGTACTTC

clone_size: -
v_call: TRBV4-3
j_call: TRBJ1-1
d_call: -
cdr3_aa: CASSQDRDGTEAFF
cdr3_nt: TGCGCCAGCAGCCAAGATAGGGATGGCACTGAAGCTTTCTTT